This section outlines one TCR beta chain sequence together with its context. Only in-frame clones appear in the TCRdb table, and some are missing; sequencing was by immunoSEQ multiplex PCR. The data contain 220,000 or so clones, 80% to 90% of them seen just once; the ten biggest clones take up 0.85% to 0.95%. Shortly before study entry, within 2 weeks, exposed participants had met a COVID-19 case. This sample was included in a study of blood T cell repertoires in COVID-19. Study overall: Specimens from acute and convalescent COVID-19 originated in the United States, Italy and Spain.

The length of the CDR3 is 15 residues. V was clipped by 6 bases and J by 0 bases, with 11 bases between them. CDR1 LNHDA and CDR2 SQIVND come from the germline V gene (reference sequence). The chain joins TRBV19 to TRBJ1-4, with D hard to call. This TCR came from a man aged 45-65 years who had been exposed to COVID-19. Material for sequencing was PBMCs or T cells enriched from blood (not recorded which). In DNA, the CDR3 is TGTGCCAGTAGCGCGCTGAGGGCAACTAATGAAAAACTGTTTTTT. Translating it yields CASSALRATNEKLFF.